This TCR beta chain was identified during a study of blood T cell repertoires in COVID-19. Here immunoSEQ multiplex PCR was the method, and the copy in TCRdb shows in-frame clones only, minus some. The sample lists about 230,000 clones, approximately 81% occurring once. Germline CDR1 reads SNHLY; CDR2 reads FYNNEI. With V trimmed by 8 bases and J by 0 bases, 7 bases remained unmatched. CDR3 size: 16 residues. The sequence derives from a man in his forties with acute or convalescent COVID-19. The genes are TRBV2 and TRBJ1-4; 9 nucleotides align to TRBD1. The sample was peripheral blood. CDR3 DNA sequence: TGTGCCAGCCACCGGGACAGGGACGCAACTAATGAAAAACTGTTTTTT. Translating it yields CASHRDRDATNEKLFF.